These 23 T cell receptor beta chains share one sample of origin, sequenced in a study of tumor-infiltrating lymphocytes in primary liver carcinoma. The investigators made TCR beta cDNA from about 510 ng total RNA, using a constant-region primer. Amplification in three nested multiplex PCR rounds with slightly modified ARM-PCR gave rise to TCR beta libraries. TRBV1-TRBV30 forward primers paired with a C-beta reverse primer drove the first two PCR rounds, roughly 10 cycles each. A single record per CDR3 protein comes from TCRdb applying MiXCR to the multiplex PCR reads. The repertoire holds 100,000 or so distinct CDR3 sequences, with approximately 78% as singletons. Both RNA and DNA were isolated together from around 18-30 mg of bulk tissue that had not been sorted. Sequenced input: liver tumor tissue from sampling region 3. Subset here: tumor region T3, left-lateral pole. The receptors shown here come from a man aged 35 to 55 with primary liver carcinoma and hepatitis B virus infection.

Comment on this clonotype: The germline gene is not matched at one end of the junction; a read error may be the cause. V is TRBV12-3 or TRBV12-4 and J is TRBJ2-5; either TRBD1 or TRBD2 may supply D (7 bases each). The CDR3 sequence is 13 residues long. DNA of the CDR3: TGTGTTAGCAGCCGAAGCGGGACAGAGACCCAATACTTC. It translates to CVSSRSGTETQYF.

This chain links TRBV29-1 with TRBJ1-1, with D hard to call. The CDR3 extends over 15 amino acids. Between the trimmed V and J ends, which lost 4 bases and 4 bases, there was a span of 19 bases. The germline V gene encodes CDR1 SQVTM and CDR2 ANQGSEA. CDR3 sequence: CSVATDWGMSTEAFF. CDR3 bases: TGCAGCGTTGCCACGGATTGGGGAATGAGCACTGAAGCTTTCTTT. Full variable domain (outside the CDR3, taken from reference TRBV29-1 and TRBJ1-1): SAVISQKPSRDICQRGTSLTIQCQVDSQVTMMFWYRQQPGQSLTLIATANQGSEATYESGFVIDKFPISRPNLTFSTLTVSNMSPEDSSIYLCSVATDWGMSTEAFFGQGTRLTVV.

The chain carries TRBV4-3 and TRBJ2-3; tentatively, D is TRBD2 (5 bases). V shed 3 bases and J shed 5 bases, with 18 bases lying between them. From germline, CDR1 is LGHNA and CDR2 YSLEER. The CDR3 loop spans 16 amino acids. CDR3 bases: TGCGCCAGCAGCCACACACCATTAACAGAGGGAGATACGCAGTATTTT. Translating it yields CASSHTPLTEGDTQYF.

On this clonotype: A much larger clone differs by one base, so this may be a read error. V gene TRBV7-9 combines with J gene TRBJ1-1; TRBD1 aligns across 7 bases. The length of the CDR3 is 15 residues. Germline values: CDR1 SEHNR, CDR2 FQNEAQ (reference sequence). The CDR3: CVSSLQTGQNTEAFF. Written as DNA, the CDR3 is TGTGTCAGCAGCTTACAGACAGGGCAGAACACTGAAGCTTTCTTT.

The rearrangement links TRBV6-5 to TRBJ1-5; D perhaps matches TRBD1 (5 bases). The CDR3 covers 13 residues. Germline V gene data show CDR1 as MNHEY and CDR2 as SVGAGI. CDR3 amino acids: CANGDGSNQPQHF. DNA of the CDR3: TGTGCTAACGGGGACGGTAGCAATCAGCCCCAGCATTTT.

Remarks on this clonotype: At one of its ends the junction is not consistent with the germline gene, which may arise from a read error. The rearrangement uses TRBV4-3 and TRBJ1-2; 7 positions agree with TRBD1. The CDR3 consists of 15 residues. The germline V gene has CDR1 LGHNA and CDR2 YSLEER. CDR3 in amino acids: CAGSQEVKGAYGYTF. The CDR3 DNA reads TGCGCCGGCAGCCAAGAGGTGAAGGGGGCCTATGGCTACACCTTC.

As concerns this clonotype: Since no conserved phenylalanine or tryptophan closes the CDR3, a read error is the likely cause. The chain is built from TRBV29-1 and TRBJ1-3, with 7 bases aligning to TRBD1. This CDR3 comprises 14 residues. Germline-derived CDR1 and CDR2 are SQVTM and ANQGSEA. CDR3: CSVRGGTVMNTIYS. For the CDR3, the DNA is TGCAGCGTTAGGGGGGGGACAGTGATGAACACTATATATTCT.

This chain uses TRBV1 with TRBJ2-5. TRBV1 is classified as a pseudogene. This CDR3 is built from 13 residues. DNA for the CDR3: TGCACCAGCAATCGCGACATACAAGAGACCCAGTACTTC. This translates into CTSNRDIQETQYF.

On this clonotype itself: One end of the junction varies from germline; a read error may be responsible. The rearrangement links TRBV5-1 to TRBJ2-7; the D gene could be TRBD1 or TRBD2 (6 bases each). CDR3 length: 13 amino acids. Germline V gene sequence: CDR1 SGHRS, CDR2 YFSETQ. In DNA, the CDR3 is TGCGCCAGCAGATTGCAGGGGACTTACGAGCAGTGCTTC. It yields the protein CASRLQGTYEQCF.

About this clonotype itself: The junction departs from germline at one end; a sequencing error may be responsible. The chain carries TRBV11-2 and TRBJ2-4; D uncertain. Germline loops: CDR1 SGHAT, CDR2 FQNNGV. The CDR3 totals 15 residues. CDR3 sequence reads: CASTTSPVSNNIQYF. CDR3 coding DNA: TGTGCCAGCACCACTTCGCCGGTATCCAATAACATTCAGTACTTC.

On this clonotype: The germline gene is not matched at one end of the junction; a read error may be the cause. The chain has TRBV29-1 and TRBJ1-1; D is ambiguous. The CDR3 length is 12 residues. CDR1 is SQVTM and CDR2 is ANQGSEA in the germline V gene. The CDR3 nucleotides read TGCAGCGTTCGATGGAGTGCGACTGAAGCTTTCTTC. Protein sequence: CSVRWSATEAFF.

As regards this clonotype: A read error may produce the germline difference seen at one junction end. The chain couples TRBV10-3 to TRBJ2-2, with 8 bases fitting TRBD2. Germline-derived CDR1 and CDR2 are ENHRY and SYGVKD. This CDR3 comprises 16 residues. The CDR3, as DNA: TGTACCATCAGTCGGGGAGTAGCGGGAAACACCGGGGAGCTGTTTTTT. This codes for CTISRGVAGNTGELFF.

In its sample, this clonotype was seen a few times. A junction boundary mismatches the germline segment, possibly from a read error. This chain links TRBV4-3 with TRBJ2-1; D call uncertain. The V gene's germline CDR1 is LGHNA and CDR2 YSLEER. The CDR3 loop spans 14 amino acids. CDR3 nucleotides: TGCGCCAGCAGCCAGAGCAGGACCAACAATGAGCAATTCTTC. Its protein product is CASSQSRTNNEQFF.

The chain joins TRBV29-1 to TRBJ2-5, with a tentative D call TRBD1 (6 bases). The CDR3 covers 12 residues. Germline CDR1 reads SQVTM; CDR2 reads ANQGSEA. The V end was cut by 8 bases, the J end by 13 bases, with 23 bases between. The DNA of the CDR3 is TGCAGCAGTATGGACAGTGGAGAGACTCGGTACTTC. Translating gives CSSMDSGETRYF.

The chain links TRBV6-5 to TRBJ1-1; 8 nucleotides line up with TRBD1. After removal of 3 bases from V and 6 bases from J, the junction contained 6 bases not matched to a gene. CDR3 length equals 14 residues. The germline gives CDR1 MNHEY, CDR2 SVGAGI. The CDR3 sequence is CASSYQGACAEAFF. In nucleotides, the CDR3 is TGTGCCAGCAGTTATCAGGGGGCTTGCGCTGAAGCTTTCTTT.

This rearrangement joins TRBV6-1 to TRBJ2-7; 8 bases line up with TRBD2. V shed 10 bases and J 3 bases; nucleotides not matched to a gene: 14. Germline values: CDR1 MNHNS, CDR2 SASEGT. The CDR3 sequence is 15 residues long. CDR3 in amino acids: CAISWKAGEIYEQYF. CDR3 DNA: TGTGCCATCAGCTGGAAAGCGGGAGAGATCTACGAGCAGTACTTC.

Concerning this clonotype: A read error may account for a junction end that differs from germline. The genes are TRBV24-1 and TRBJ2-3; 10 nucleotides match TRBD1. The CDR3 sequence is 14 residues long. In germline, CDR1 is KGHDR, CDR2 SFDVKD. This CDR3 reads CVTNRDRGIDTQYF. The CDR3 nucleotides read TGTGTCACCAACCGGGACAGGGGCATAGATACGCAGTATTTT.

By share of the sample, this clonotype is medium-sized (0.01 to 0.1%). This chain links TRBV4-2 with TRBJ2-3, with D tentatively TRBD1 (6 bases). V lost 2 bases to trimming and J lost 2 bases, with 14 bases between them. The CDR3 runs 16 residues. Germline CDR1 reads LGHNA; CDR2 reads YNFKEQ. CDR3 DNA: TGTGCCAGCAGCCAACCGCGGACAGATTACACAGATACGCAGTATTTT. It is translated as CASSQPRTDYTDTQYF.

Comments on this clonotype: A read error may produce the germline difference seen at one junction end. The chain has TRBV28 and TRBJ2-3, with 8 bases lining up with TRBD1. Germline lookup yields CDR1 MDHEN and CDR2 SYDVKM. The CDR3 runs to 15 residues. The CDR3 is CAISLRTGWIDTQYF. Here the CDR3 DNA reads TGTGCCATCAGTTTACGGACAGGGTGGATTGATACGCAGTACTTT.

As regards this clonotype: A read error may produce the germline difference seen at one junction end. The chain combines TRBV12-3 or TRBV12-4 with TRBJ2-1, with a weak D call TRBD2 (5 bases). This CDR3 comprises 13 residues. The CDR3 DNA follows: TGTGCCAGCAGTTTTGGCAGAGATAATGAGCGGTCCTTT. Protein: CASSFGRDNERSF.

To note about this clonotype: One junction end disagrees with the germline gene, perhaps due to a read error. V usage is TRBV6-2 or TRBV6-3 and J usage is TRBJ1-1; D might be TRBD1 (6 bases). CDR3 length: 14 residues. Germline values: CDR1 MNHEY, CDR2 SVGEGT. The CDR3 spells CASSYSRGNTETFF. The CDR3 DNA is TGTGCCAGCAGTTACTCTAGGGGGAACACTGAAACCTTCTTC.

The chain couples TRBV6-5 to TRBJ1-3; 8 nucleotides match TRBD1. This CDR3 region has 18 residues. Trimming cost V 5 bases and J 2 bases; bases outside gene matches: 14. Germline values: CDR1 MNHEY, CDR2 SVGAGI. CDR3 nucleotide sequence: TGTGCCAGCAGTCACGGTCTGAGGACAGGGATCCCTGGAAACACCATATATTTT. Protein product: CASSHGLRTGIPGNTIYF.

About this clonotype: This likely comes from a read error, as the CDR3 has no conserved phenylalanine or tryptophan at its end. This chain joins TRBV4-3 and TRBJ2-1; TRBD2 aligns across 15 bases. The length of the CDR3 is 18 residues. CDR1 is LGHNA and CDR2 is YSLEER in the germline V gene. In nucleotides, the CDR3 is TGCGCCAGCAGTCTGGATTGGACTAGCGGGAGGGACTGGAATGAACAGTTCTCC. This gives the protein CASSLDWTSGRDWNEQFS.